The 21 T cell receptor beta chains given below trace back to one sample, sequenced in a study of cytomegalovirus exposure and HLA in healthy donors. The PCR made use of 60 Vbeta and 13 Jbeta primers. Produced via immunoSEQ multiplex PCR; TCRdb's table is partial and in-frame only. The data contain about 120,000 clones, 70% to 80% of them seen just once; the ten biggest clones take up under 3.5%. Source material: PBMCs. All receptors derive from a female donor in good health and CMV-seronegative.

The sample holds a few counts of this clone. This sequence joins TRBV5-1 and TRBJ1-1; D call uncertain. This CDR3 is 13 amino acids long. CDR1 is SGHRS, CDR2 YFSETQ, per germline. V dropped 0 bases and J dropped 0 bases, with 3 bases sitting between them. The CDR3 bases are TGCGCCAGCAGCTTGGTCTTGAACACTGAAGCTTTCTTT. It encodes CASSLVLNTEAFF.

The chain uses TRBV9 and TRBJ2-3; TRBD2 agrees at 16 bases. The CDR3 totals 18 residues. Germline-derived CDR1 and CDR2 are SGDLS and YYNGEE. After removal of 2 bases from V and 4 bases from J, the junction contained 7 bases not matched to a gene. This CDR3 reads CASSVTGTSGGGADTQYF. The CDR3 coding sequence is TGTGCCAGCAGCGTGACCGGGACTAGCGGGGGGGGTGCAGATACGCAGTATTTT.

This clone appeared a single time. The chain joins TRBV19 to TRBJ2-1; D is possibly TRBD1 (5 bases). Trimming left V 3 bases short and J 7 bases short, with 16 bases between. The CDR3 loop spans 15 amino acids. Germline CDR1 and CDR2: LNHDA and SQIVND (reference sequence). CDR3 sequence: CASSISAGNLNEQFF. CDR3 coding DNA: TGTGCCAGTAGTATTTCGGCAGGGAATTTAAATGAGCAGTTCTTC.

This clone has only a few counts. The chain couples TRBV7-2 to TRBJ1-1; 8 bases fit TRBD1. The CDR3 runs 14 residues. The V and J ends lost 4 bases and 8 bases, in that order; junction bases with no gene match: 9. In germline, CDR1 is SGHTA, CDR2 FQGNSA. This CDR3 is CASSSTGASDEAFF. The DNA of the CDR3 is TGTGCCAGCAGCTCGACAGGGGCCTCCGACGAAGCTTTCTTT.

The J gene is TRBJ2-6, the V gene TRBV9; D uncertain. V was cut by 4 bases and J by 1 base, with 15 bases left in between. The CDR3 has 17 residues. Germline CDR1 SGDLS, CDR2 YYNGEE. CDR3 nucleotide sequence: TGTGCCAGCAGCCCCTCAGGTTCAGATTCTGGGGCCAACGTCCTGACTTTC. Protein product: CASSPSGSDSGANVLTF.

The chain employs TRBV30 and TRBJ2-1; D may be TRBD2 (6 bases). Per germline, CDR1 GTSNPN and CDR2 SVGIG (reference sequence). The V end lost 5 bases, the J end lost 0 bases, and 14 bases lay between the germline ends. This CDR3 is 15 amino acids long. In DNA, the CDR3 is TGTGCCTGGGAATTAGCGGTTGGCTCCTACAATGAGCAGTTCTTC. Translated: CAWELAVGSYNEQFF.

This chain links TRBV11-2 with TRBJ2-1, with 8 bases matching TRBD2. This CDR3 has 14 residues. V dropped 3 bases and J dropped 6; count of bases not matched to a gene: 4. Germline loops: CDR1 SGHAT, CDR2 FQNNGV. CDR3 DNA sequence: TGTGCCAGCAGCTTCGGGGGGGCGGGCAATGAGCAGTTCTTC. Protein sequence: CASSFGGAGNEQFF.

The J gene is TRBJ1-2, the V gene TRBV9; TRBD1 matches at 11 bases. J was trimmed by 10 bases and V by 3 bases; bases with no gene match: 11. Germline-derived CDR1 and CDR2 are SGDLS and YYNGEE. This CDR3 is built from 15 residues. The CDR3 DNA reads TGTGCCAGCAGCGCCCACCCCGGGACAGGGGGACACTACACCTTC. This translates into CASSAHPGTGGHYTF.

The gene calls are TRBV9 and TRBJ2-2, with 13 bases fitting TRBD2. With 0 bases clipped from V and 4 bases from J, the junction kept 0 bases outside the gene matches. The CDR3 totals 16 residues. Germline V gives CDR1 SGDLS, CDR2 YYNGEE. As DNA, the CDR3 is TGTGCCAGCAGCGTAGGGACTAGCGGGGGCACCGGGGAGCTGTTTTTT. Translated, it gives CASSVGTSGGTGELFF.

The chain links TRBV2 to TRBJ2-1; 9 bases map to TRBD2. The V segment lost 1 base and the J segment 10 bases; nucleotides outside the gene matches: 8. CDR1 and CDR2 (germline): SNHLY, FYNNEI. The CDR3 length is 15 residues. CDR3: CASSEGSGGWREQFF. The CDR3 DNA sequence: TGTGCCAGCAGTGAAGGGAGCGGGGGGTGGCGAGAGCAGTTCTTC.

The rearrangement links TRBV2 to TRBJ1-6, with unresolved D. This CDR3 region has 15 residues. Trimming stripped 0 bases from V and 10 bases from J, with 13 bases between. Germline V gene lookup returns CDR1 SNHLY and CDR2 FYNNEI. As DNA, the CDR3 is TGTGCCAGCAGTGAAGCTTTTGGAGCATCATCACCCCTCCACTTT. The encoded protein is CASSEAFGASSPLHF.

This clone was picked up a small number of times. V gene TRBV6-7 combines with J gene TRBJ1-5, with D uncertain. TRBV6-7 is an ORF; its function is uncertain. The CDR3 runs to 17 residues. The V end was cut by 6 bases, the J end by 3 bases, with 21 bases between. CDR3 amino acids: CASRSGKGALSNQPQHF. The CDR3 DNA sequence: TGTGCCAGCAGATCGGGAAAGGGTGCTCTTTCCAATCAGCCCCAGCATTTT.

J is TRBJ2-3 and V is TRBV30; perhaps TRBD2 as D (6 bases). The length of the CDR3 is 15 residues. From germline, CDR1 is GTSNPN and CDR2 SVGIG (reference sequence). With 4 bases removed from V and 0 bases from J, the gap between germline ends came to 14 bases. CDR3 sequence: CAWTPGAKSTDTQYF. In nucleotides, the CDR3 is TGTGCCTGGACGCCGGGAGCGAAGAGCACAGATACGCAGTATTTT.

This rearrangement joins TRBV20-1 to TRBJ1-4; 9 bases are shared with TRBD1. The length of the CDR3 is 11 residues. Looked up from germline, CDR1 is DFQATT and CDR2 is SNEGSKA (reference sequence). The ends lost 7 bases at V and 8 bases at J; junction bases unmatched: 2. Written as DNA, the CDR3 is TGCAGTGTAGGGACAGGGGAAAAACTGTTTTTT. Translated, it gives CSVGTGEKLFF.

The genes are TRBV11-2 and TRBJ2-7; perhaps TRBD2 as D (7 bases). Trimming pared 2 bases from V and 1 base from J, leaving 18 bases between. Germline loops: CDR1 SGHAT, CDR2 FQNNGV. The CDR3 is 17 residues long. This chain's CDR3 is CASSLIKAGAPSYEQYF. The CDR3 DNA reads TGTGCCAGCAGCTTAATTAAGGCGGGGGCCCCTTCCTACGAGCAGTACTTC.

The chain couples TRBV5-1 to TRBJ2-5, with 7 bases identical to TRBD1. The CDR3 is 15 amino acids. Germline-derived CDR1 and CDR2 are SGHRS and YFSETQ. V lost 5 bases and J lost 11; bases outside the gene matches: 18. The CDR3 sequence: CASSMEGTAVGKQYF. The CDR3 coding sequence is TGCGCCAGCAGTATGGAAGGGACAGCGGTTGGGAAGCAGTACTTC.

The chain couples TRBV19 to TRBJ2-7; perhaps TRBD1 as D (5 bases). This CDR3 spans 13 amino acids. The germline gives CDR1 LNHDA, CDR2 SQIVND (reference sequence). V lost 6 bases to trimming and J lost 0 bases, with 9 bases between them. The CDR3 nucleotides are TGTGCCAGTAGGGCCAGGGCCTCCTACGAGCAGTACTTC. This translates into CASRARASYEQYF. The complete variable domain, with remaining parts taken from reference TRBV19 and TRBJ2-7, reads DGGITQSPKYLFRKEGQNVTLSCEQNLNHDAMYWYRQDPGQGLRLIYYSQIVNDFQKGDIAEGYSVSREKKESFPLTVTSAQKNPTAFYLCASRARASYEQYFGPGTRLTVT.

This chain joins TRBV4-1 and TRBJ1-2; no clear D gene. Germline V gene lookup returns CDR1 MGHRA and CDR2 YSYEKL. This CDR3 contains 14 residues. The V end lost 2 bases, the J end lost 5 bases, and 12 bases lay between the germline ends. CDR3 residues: CASSQPGEPYGYTF. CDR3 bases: TGCGCCAGCAGCCAACCAGGTGAACCTTATGGCTACACCTTC.

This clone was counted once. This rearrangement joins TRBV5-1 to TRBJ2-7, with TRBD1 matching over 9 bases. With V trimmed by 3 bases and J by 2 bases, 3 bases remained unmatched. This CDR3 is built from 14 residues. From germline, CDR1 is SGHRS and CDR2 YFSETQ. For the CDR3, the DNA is TGCGCCAGCAGCTGGCGGGACAGGGCCTACGAGCAGTACTTC. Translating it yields CASSWRDRAYEQYF.

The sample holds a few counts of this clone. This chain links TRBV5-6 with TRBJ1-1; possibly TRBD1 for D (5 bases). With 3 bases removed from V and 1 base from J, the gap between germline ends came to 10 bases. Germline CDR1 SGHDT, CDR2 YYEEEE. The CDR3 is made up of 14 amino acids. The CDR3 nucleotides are TGTGCCAGCAGCTGGGGCTCGCGGAACACTGAAGCTTTCTTT. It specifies CASSWGSRNTEAFF.

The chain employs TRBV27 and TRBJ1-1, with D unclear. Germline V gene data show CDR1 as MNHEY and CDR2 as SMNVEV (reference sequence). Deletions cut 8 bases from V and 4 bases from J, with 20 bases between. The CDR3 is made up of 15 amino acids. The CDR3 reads CASAPAARLVTEAFF. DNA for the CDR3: TGTGCCAGCGCTCCGGCGGCGCGTTTGGTCACTGAAGCTTTCTTT.